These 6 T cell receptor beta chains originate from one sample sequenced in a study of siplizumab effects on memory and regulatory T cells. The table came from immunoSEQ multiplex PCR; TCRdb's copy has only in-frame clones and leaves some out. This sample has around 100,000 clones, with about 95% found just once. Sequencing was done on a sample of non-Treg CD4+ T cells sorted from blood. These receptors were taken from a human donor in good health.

The CDR3 loop reads CASGGTAYWDTGQPQHF. DNA of the CDR3: TGTGCCAGCGGGGGGACGGCGTATTGGGATACGGGTCAGCCCCAGCATTTT. The rearrangement uses TRBV2 and TRBJ1-5; maybe TRBD1 (5 bases). The length of the CDR3 is 17 residues. The V and J ends lost 8 bases and 6 bases respectively, with 26 bases between them. Germline-derived CDR1 and CDR2 are SNHLY and FYNNEI. Drawing the rest from reference TRBV2 and TRBJ1-5, the complete variable domain is EPEVTQTPSHQVTQMGQEVILRCVPISNHLYFYWYRQILGQKVEFLVSFYNNEISEKSEIFDDQFSVERPDGSNFTLKIRSTKLEDSAMYFCASGGTAYWDTGQPQHFGDGTRLSIL.

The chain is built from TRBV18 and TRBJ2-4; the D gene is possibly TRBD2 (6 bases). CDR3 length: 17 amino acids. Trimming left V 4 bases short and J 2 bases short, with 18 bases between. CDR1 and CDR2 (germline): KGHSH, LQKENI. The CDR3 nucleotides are TGTGCCAGCTCACGGACACTTGGGGGGTTAACCAAAAACATTCAGTACTTC. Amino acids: CASSRTLGGLTKNIQYF. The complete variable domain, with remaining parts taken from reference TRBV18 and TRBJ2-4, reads NAGVMQNPRHLVRRRGQEARLRCSPMKGHSHVYWYRQLPEEGLKFMVYLQKENIIDESGMPKERFSAEFPKEGPSILRIQQVVRGDSAAYFCASSRTLGGLTKNIQYFGAGTRLSVL.

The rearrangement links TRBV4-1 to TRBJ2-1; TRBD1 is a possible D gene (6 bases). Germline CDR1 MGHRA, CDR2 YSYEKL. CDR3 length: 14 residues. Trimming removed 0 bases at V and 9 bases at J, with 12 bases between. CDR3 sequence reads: CASSQETGRGEQFF. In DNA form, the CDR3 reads TGCGCCAGCAGCCAAGAGACAGGCCGGGGTGAGCAGTTCTTC.

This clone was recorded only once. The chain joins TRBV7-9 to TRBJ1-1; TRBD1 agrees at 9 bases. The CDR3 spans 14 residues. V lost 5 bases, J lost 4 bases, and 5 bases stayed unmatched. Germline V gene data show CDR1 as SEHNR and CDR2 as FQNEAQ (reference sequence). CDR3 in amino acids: CASSQGQGLTEAFF. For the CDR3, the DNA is TGTGCCAGCAGCCAGGGACAGGGACTCACTGAAGCTTTCTTT.

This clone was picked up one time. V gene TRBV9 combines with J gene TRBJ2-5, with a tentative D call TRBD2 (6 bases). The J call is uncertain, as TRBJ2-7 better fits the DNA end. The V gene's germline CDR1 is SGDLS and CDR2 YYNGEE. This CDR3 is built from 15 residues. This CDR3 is CASSAGRDGGYEQYF. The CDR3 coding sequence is TGTGCCAGCAGCGCAGGCCGGGACGGGGGATACGAGCAGTACTTC.

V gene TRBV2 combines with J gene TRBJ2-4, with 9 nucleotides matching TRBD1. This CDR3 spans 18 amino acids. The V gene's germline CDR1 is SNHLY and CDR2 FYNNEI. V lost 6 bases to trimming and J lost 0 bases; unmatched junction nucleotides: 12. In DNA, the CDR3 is TGTGCCAGCAGGAATGGACAGGGGACCAGGTTAGCCAAAAACATTCAGTACTTC. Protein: CASRNGQGTRLAKNIQYF.